A selection of T cell receptor beta chains follows, all from one sample in a study of shared clonotypes between healthy human individuals. Clones were sequenced by immunoSEQ multiplex PCR, and TCRdb holds only the in-frame ones, with some missing. The sample lists 2 million to 3 million clones, 93% occurring once. Sequencing was done on a sample of naive CD4+ T cells from PBMCs. These receptors all stem from a man between 18 and 35 years old in good health. Some clones in this sample may be carry-over from other donors' samples. CDR3s include the opening cysteine and the closing phenylalanine or tryptophan. D genes are given only for firm matches. Size is stated for part of the rows, as once, few or many counts, or as a class when the clone is expanded.

V	D	size	J	CDR3	DNA
TRBV7-9	-	-	TRBJ2-5	CASSTPIGSIETQYF	TGTGCCAGCAGCACCCCGATCGGGTCAATTGAGACCCAGTACTTC
TRBV6-5	-	once	TRBJ2-7	CASSPRASAAYEQYF	TGTGCCAGCAGTCCCCGAGCATCCGCCGCCTACGAGCAGTACTTC
TRBV7-2	-	-	TRBJ1-4	CASSFNEKLFF	TGTGCCAGCAGCTTTAATGAAAAACTGTTTTTT
TRBV27	-	-	TRBJ1-5	CASSPRWESNQPQHF	TGTGCCAGCAGCCCCCGTTGGGAGAGCAATCAGCCCCAGCATTTT
TRBV19	TRBD2	-	TRBJ2-2	CASSIPSGRPQHGELFF	TGTGCCAGTAGTATCCCTAGCGGGAGGCCTCAGCACGGGGAGCTGTTTTTT
TRBV9	-	-	TRBJ1-1	CASSVAWQDTEAFF	TGTGCCAGCAGCGTAGCCTGGCAGGACACTGAAGCTTTCTTT
TRBV4-1	TRBD2	-	TRBJ2-7	CASSQDGPAGRLAGISYEQYF	TGCGCCAGCAGCCAAGATGGTCCGGCAGGGAGGCTAGCGGGAATCTCCTACGAGCAGTACTTC
TRBV27	-	-	TRBJ2-1	CASSLRRGPPYNEQFF	TGTGCCAGCAGTTTAAGGCGGGGCCCTCCCTACAATGAGCAGTTCTTC
TRBV7-3	-	-	TRBJ2-7	CASSPGTYSYEQYF	TGTGCCAGCAGCCCCGGGACATACAGTTACGAGCAGTACTTC
TRBV7-2	TRBD2	-	TRBJ2-7	CASSLTSGFSSYEQYF	TGTGCCAGCAGCTTAACTAGCGGATTCTCCTCCTACGAGCAGTACTTC
TRBV28	TRBD1	-	TRBJ1-5	CASSLSPGQGGQPQHF	TGTGCCAGCAGTTTATCCCCCGGACAGGGGGGCCAGCCCCAGCATTTT
TRBV6-4	-	-	TRBJ1-5	CASSFTPAQPQHF	TGTGCCAGCAGTTTCACCCCGGCTCAGCCCCAGCATTTT
TRBV15	-	-	TRBJ2-1	CATSRDPRGEDEQFF	TGTGCCACCAGCAGAGATCCCAGGGGAGAGGATGAGCAGTTCTTC
TRBV5-4	TRBD2	-	TRBJ2-1	CASSSPSGSSYNEQFF	TGTGCCAGCAGCTCCCCTAGCGGGAGCTCCTACAATGAGCAGTTCTTC
TRBV5-1	-	-	TRBJ1-1	CASIPNPSGSTEAFF	TGCGCCAGCATCCCTAACCCGTCAGGTAGCACTGAAGCTTTCTTT
TRBV29-1	TRBD1	-	TRBJ1-1	CSVDGQGSAEAFF	TGCAGCGTTGATGGACAGGGGTCGGCTGAAGCTTTCTTT
TRBV7-9	TRBD1	-	TRBJ2-7	CASSSGTGGVSSYEQYF	TGTGCCAGCAGCTCTGGGACAGGGGGCGTAAGCTCCTACGAGCAGTACTTC
TRBV6-1	TRBD2	-	TRBJ2-7	CASGSGRTPLYEQYF	TGTGCCAGCGGGAGCGGGAGAACGCCCCTCTACGAGCAGTACTTC
TRBV9	-	once	TRBJ2-1	CASSPPPLGEQFF	TGTGCCAGCAGCCCTCCTCCCTTGGGTGAGCAGTTCTTC
TRBV4-1	-	-	TRBJ2-2	CASSQRGDRNTGELFF	TGCGCCAGCAGCCAGAGGGGCGACCGAAACACCGGGGAGCTGTTTTTT
TRBV18	-	-	TRBJ2-3	CASSLQGFSDTQYF	TGTGCCAGCTCCCTACAGGGTTTCTCAGATACGCAGTATTTT
TRBV5-4	TRBD2	-	TRBJ2-7	CASSSVGTSFMDEQYF	TGTGCCAGCAGCAGTGTAGGGACTAGCTTCATGGACGAGCAGTACTTC
TRBV5-6	TRBD1	-	TRBJ2-6	CASSTWTGGRSGANVLTF	TGTGCCAGCAGCACGTGGACAGGGGGCAGATCTGGGGCCAACGTCCTGACTTTC
TRBV5-1	TRBD2	-	TRBJ2-3	CASSSGGLADTQYF	TGCGCCAGCAGCTCGGGGGGTCTGGCAGATACGCAGTATTTT
TRBV11-1	-	-	TRBJ2-2	CASSLENTGELFF	TGTGCCAGCAGCTTAGAGAACACCGGGGAGCTGTTTTTT
TRBV5-1	TRBD2	-	TRBJ2-1	CASSWGLAGGLYNEQFF	TGCGCCAGCAGCTGGGGACTAGCGGGAGGCCTCTACAATGAGCAGTTCTTC
TRBV5-4	-	-	TRBJ1-2	CASSADSNYGYTF	TGTGCCAGCAGCGCGGACAGCAACTATGGCTACACCTTC
TRBV5-1	TRBD1	-	TRBJ1-1	CASSPRTGGFTEAFF	TGCGCCAGCAGCCCTAGGACAGGGGGTTTCACTGAAGCTTTCTTT
TRBV30	-	-	TRBJ2-7	CAWSVAARAEQYF	TGTGCCTGGAGTGTCGCTGCTCGGGCCGAGCAGTACTTC
TRBV10-3	TRBD2	once	TRBJ2-1	CAISEGLAGANEQFF	TGTGCCATCAGTGAAGGGCTAGCGGGAGCGAATGAGCAGTTCTTC
TRBV7-2	TRBD1	-	TRBJ1-5	CASSLFRQGVGQPQHF	TGTGCCAGCAGCTTATTCCGACAGGGCGTTGGTCAGCCCCAGCATTTT
TRBV7-8	-	-	TRBJ2-7	CASSLPTISTGVSYEQYF	TGTGCCAGCAGCTTACCGACTATCTCGACGGGGGTATCCTACGAGCAGTACTTC
TRBV19	TRBD2	-	TRBJ2-2	CASSPRGSGDPTGELFF	TGTGCCAGTAGTCCCCGGGGTAGCGGGGACCCCACCGGGGAGCTGTTTTTT
TRBV2	-	-	TRBJ2-3	CASRTGTYPTDTQYF	TGTGCCAGCAGGACAGGGACTTATCCCACAGATACGCAGTATTTT
TRBV7-8	TRBD1	-	TRBJ2-7	CASSSGGAQYF	TGTGCCAGCAGTTCAGGGGGCGCGCAGTACTTC
TRBV5-1	TRBD1	-	TRBJ2-1	CASSPTGFGNEQFF	TGCGCCAGCAGCCCGACAGGGTTTGGCAATGAGCAGTTCTTC
TRBV5-1	-	-	TRBJ2-1	CASSSMGQYNEQFF	TGCGCCAGCAGCTCAATGGGGCAGTACAATGAGCAGTTCTTC
TRBV11-2	-	once	TRBJ1-2	CASSLGNRYGYTF	TGTGCCAGCAGCTTAGGGAACCGTTATGGCTACACCTTC
TRBV5-1	-	-	TRBJ1-1	CASSWNTGFGAEAFF	TGCGCCAGCAGCTGGAATACGGGGTTTGGGGCGGAAGCTTTCTTT
TRBV5-1	-	-	TRBJ2-7	CASSLAQGLLYEQYF	TGCGCCAGCAGCTTGGCACAGGGACTACTCTACGAGCAGTACTTC
TRBV4-3	TRBD2	-	TRBJ2-7	CASSQARFGLAGAYEQYF	TGCGCCAGCAGCCAAGCGCGGTTTGGACTAGCGGGAGCCTACGAGCAGTACTTC
TRBV6-5	-	-	TRBJ1-2	CASSYSAAPFGLGYTF	TGTGCCAGCAGTTACTCGGCGGCCCCTTTCGGATTAGGCTACACCTTC
TRBV2	TRBD2	-	TRBJ2-1	CASSGLAGGRDEQFF	TGTGCCAGCAGTGGACTAGCGGGAGGGCGGGATGAGCAGTTCTTC
TRBV14	TRBD1	-	TRBJ2-7	CASRPGQGGHEQYF	TGTGCCAGCAGGCCAGGACAGGGAGGCCACGAGCAGTACTTC
TRBV5-1	TRBD2	-	TRBJ2-2	CASSLGLVPGELFF	TGCGCCAGCAGCCTAGGACTAGTCCCCGGGGAGCTGTTTTTT
TRBV7-9	-	-	TRBJ1-4	CASSGGVYEKLFF	TGTGCCAGCAGCGGGGGGGTTTACGAAAAACTGTTTTTT
TRBV4-3	-	-	TRBJ1-1	CASSQDRGTEAFF	TGCGCCAGCAGCCAAGACAGGGGCACTGAAGCTTTCTTT
TRBV11-2	TRBD1	-	TRBJ2-7	CASSRQTQGDHEQYF	TGTGCCAGCAGCCGGCAAACACAGGGGGACCACGAGCAGTACTTC
TRBV19	-	-	TRBJ1-1	CASSGMVGNTEAFF	TGTGCCAGTAGTGGTATGGTGGGGAACACTGAAGCTTTCTTT
TRBV2	TRBD2	once	TRBJ2-1	CASRVGLAGGDEQFF	TGTGCCAGCAGAGTTGGACTAGCGGGAGGAGATGAGCAGTTCTTC
TRBV29-1	TRBD1	-	TRBJ1-4	CSVRSGTGPEKLFF	TGCAGCGTTCGATCCGGGACAGGGCCTGAAAAACTGTTTTTT
TRBV19	-	-	TRBJ2-7	CASSMQAAGEQYF	TGTGCCAGTAGTATGCAGGCAGCGGGTGAGCAGTACTTC
TRBV2	TRBD1	-	TRBJ1-5	CASSRRPRVRGSPPQHF	TGTGCCAGCAGCAGAAGGCCCCGTGTCAGGGGGTCTCCGCCCCAGCATTTT
TRBV30	-	-	TRBJ1-3	CAWSVQSGFRDTIYF	TGTGCCTGGAGTGTACAATCTGGGTTTAGGGACACCATATATTTT
TRBV5-1	TRBD1	-	TRBJ1-1	CASTTTNTGVVGTEAFF	TGCGCCAGCACCACAACCAATACAGGGGTGGTTGGCACTGAAGCTTTCTTT
TRBV5-1	-	-	TRBJ2-6	CASSLIPGSGANVLTF	TGCGCCAGCAGCTTGATTCCGGGTTCTGGGGCCAACGTCCTGACTTTC
TRBV7-2	-	-	TRBJ1-5	CASSFTGNQPQHF	TGTGCCAGCAGCTTTACAGGGAATCAGCCCCAGCATTTT